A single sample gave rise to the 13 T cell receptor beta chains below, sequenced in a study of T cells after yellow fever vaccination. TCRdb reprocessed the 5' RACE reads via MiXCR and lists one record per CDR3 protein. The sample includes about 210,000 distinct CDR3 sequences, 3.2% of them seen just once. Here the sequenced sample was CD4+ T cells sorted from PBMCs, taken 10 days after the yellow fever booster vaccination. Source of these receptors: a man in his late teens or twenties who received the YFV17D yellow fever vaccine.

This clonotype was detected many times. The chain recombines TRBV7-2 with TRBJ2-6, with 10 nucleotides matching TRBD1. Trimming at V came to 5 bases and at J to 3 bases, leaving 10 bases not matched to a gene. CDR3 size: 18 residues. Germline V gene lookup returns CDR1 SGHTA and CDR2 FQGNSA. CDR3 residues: CASSPRDRGFFGANVLTF. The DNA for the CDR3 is TGTGCCAGCAGCCCCCGGGACAGGGGTTTTTTTGGGGCCAACGTCCTGACTTTC.

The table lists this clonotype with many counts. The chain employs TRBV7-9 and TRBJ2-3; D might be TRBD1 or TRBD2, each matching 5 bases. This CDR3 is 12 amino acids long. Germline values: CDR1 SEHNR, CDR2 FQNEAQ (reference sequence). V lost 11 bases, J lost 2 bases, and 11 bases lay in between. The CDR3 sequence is CAVSGATDTQYF. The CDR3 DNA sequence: TGTGCCGTATCCGGGGCCACAGATACGCAGTATTTT. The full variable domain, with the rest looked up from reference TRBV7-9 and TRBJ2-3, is DTGVSQNPRHKITKRGQNVTFRCDPISEHNRLYWYRQTLGQGPEFLTYFQNEAQLEKSRLLSDRFSAERPKGSFSTLEIQRTEQGDSAMYLCAVSGATDTQYFGPGTRLTVL.

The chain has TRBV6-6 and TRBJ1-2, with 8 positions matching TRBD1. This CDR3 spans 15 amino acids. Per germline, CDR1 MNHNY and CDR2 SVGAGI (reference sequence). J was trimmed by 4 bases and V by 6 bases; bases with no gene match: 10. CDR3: CASRSLGQGGYGYTF. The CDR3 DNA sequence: TGTGCCAGCAGAAGCCTCGGACAGGGAGGCTATGGCTACACCTTC.

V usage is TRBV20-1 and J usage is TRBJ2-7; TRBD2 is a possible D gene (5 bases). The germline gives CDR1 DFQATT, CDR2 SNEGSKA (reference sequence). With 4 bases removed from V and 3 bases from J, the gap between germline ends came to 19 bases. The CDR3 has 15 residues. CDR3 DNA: TGCAGTGCTACCACCAGCCGGGGTTCTCTCTACGAGCAGTACGTC. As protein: CSATTSRGSLYEQYV.

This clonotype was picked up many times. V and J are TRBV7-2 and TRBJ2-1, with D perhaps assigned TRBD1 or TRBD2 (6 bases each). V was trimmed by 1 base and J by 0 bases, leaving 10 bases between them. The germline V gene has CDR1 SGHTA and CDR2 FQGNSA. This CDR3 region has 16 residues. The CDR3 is CASSLVGGHSYNEQFF. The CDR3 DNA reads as TGTGCCAGCAGCTTAGTGGGGGGACACTCCTACAATGAGCAGTTCTTC.

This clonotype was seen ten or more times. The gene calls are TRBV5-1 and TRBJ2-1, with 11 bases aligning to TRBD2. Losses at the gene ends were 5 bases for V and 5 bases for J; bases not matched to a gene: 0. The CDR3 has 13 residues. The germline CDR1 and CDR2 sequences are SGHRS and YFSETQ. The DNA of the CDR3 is TGCGCCAGCAGGACTAGCGGGGACAATGAGCAGTTCTTC. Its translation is CASRTSGDNEQFF.

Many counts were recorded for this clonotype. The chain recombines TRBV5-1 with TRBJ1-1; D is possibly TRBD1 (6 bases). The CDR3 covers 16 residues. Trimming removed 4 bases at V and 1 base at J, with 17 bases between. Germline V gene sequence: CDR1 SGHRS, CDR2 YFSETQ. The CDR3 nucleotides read TGCGCCAGCAGCGTGGGGGCCGCTGGGTGGAACACTGAAGCTTTCTTT. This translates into CASSVGAAGWNTEAFF.

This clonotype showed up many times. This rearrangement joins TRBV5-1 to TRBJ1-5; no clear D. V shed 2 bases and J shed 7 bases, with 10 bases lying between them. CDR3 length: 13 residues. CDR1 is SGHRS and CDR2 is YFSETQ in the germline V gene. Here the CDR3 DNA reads TGCGCCAGCAGCTTCGGGCTGGGACAGCCCCAGCATTTT. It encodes CASSFGLGQPQHF.

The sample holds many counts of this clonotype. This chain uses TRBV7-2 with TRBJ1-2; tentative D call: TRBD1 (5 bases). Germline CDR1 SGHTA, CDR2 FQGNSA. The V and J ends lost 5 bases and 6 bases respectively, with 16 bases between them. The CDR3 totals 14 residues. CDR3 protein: CASSPPGRVNGYTF. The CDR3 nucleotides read TGTGCCAGCAGCCCGCCGGGCAGGGTAAATGGCTACACCTTC.

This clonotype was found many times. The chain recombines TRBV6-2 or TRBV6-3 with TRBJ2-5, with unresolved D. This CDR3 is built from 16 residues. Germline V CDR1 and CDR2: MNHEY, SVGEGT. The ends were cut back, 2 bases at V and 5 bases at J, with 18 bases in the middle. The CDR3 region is CASSYPFGLLEETQYF. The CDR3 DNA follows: TGTGCCAGCAGTTACCCTTTCGGCCTCTTGGAGGAGACCCAGTACTTC.

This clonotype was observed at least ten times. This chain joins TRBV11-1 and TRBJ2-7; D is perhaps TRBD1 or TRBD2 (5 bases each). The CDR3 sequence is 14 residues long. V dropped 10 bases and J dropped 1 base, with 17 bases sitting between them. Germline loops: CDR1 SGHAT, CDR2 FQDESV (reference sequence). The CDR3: CATQKGRLSYEQYF. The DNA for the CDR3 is TGTGCCACCCAGAAGGGACGGCTGTCCTACGAGCAGTACTTC.

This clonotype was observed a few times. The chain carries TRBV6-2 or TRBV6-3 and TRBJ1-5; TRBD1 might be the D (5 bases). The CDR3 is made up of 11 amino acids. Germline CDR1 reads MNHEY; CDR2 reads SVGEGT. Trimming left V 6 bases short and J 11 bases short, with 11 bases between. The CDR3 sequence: CASSLRGSQHF. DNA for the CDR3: TGTGCCAGCAGCCTGAGGGGATCCCAGCATTTT.

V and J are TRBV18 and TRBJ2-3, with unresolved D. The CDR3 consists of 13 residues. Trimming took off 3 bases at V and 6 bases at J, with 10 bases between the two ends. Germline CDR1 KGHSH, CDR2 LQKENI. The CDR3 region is CASSPPVADTQYF. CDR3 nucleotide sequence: TGTGCCAGCTCACCCCCTGTGGCGGATACGCAGTATTTT.